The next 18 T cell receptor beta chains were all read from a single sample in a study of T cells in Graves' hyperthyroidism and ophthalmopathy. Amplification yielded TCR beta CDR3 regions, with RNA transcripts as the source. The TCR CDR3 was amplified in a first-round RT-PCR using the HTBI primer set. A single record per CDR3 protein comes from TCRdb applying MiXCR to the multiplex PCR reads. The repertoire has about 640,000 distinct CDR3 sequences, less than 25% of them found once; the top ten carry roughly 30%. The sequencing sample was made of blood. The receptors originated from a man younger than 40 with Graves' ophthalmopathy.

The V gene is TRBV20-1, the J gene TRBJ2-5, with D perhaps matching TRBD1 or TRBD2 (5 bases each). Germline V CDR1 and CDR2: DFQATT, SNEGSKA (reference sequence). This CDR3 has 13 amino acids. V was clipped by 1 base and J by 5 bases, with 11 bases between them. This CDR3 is CSARVRGMETQYF. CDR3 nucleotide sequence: TGCAGTGCTAGAGTGAGGGGAATGGAGACCCAGTACTTC.

The CDR3 spells CACEGLGLIYNEQFF. The CDR3 DNA reads as TGTGCCTGTGAGGGGCTCGGCTTAATTTACAATGAGCAGTTCTTC. The rearrangement uses TRBV7-9 and TRBJ2-1; either TRBD1 or TRBD2 may supply D (5 bases each). V shed 11 bases and J shed 4 bases, with 21 bases lying between them. The germline gives CDR1 SEHNR, CDR2 FQNEAQ (reference sequence). The CDR3 is 15 residues long.

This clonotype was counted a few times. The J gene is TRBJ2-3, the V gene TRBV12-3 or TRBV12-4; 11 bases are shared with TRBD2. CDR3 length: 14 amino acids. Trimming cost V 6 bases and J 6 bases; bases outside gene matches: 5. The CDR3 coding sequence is TGTGCCAGCAGACCTTCTAGCGGGAGGGATACGCAGTATTTT. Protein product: CASRPSSGRDTQYF.

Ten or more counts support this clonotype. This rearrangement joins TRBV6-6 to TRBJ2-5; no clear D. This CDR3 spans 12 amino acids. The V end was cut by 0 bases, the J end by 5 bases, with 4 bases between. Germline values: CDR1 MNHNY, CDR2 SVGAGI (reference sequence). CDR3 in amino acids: CASSYSGETQYF. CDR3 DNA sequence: TGTGCCAGCAGTTACTCGGGCGAGACCCAGTACTTC.

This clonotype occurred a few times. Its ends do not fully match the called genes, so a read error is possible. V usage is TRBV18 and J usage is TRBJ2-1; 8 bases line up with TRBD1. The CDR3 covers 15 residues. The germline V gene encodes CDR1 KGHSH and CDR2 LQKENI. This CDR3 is CVSSRRQGSYNEQFF. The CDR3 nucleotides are TGTGTCAGCTCACGACGACAGGGGTCCTACAATGAGCAGTTCTTC. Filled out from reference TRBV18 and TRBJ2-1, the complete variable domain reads NAGVMQNPRHLVRRRGQEARLRCSPMKGHSHVYWYRQLPEEGLKFMVYLQKENIIDESGMPKERFSAEFPKEGPSILRIQQVVRGDSAAYFCVSSRRQGSYNEQFFGPGTRLTVL.

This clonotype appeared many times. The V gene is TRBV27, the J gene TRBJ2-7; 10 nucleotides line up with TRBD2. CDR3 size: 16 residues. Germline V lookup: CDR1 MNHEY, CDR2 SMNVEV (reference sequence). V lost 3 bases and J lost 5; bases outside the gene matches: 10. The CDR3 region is CASSLGSSGSSHEQYF. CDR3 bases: TGTGCCAGCAGTTTGGGTTCTAGCGGGAGTTCGCACGAGCAGTACTTC.

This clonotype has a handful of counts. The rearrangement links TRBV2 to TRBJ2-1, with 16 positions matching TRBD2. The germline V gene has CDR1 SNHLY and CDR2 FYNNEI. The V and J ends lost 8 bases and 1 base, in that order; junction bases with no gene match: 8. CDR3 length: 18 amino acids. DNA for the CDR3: TGTGCCAGCCTTGGGACTAGCGGGAGGGGAGGGTCCTACAATGAGCAGTTCTTC. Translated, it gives CASLGTSGRGGSYNEQFF.

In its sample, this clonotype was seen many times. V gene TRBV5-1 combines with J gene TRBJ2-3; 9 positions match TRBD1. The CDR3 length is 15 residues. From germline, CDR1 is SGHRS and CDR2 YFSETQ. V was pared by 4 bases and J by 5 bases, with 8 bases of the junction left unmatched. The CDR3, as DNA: TGCGCCAGCAGCCAGGGACAGGGTAAACTAGATACGCAGTATTTT. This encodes CASSQGQGKLDTQYF.

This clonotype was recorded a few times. The CDR3 sequence: CASSPLTGADQPQHF. For the CDR3, the DNA is TGTGCCAGCAGTCCCCTGACGGGGGCTGATCAGCCCCAGCATTTT. The rearrangement uses TRBV6-1 and TRBJ1-5; weak D call: TRBD1 (6 bases). The CDR3 totals 15 residues. V lost 5 bases, J lost 5 bases, and 16 bases lay in between. CDR1 is MNHNS, CDR2 SASEGT, per germline.

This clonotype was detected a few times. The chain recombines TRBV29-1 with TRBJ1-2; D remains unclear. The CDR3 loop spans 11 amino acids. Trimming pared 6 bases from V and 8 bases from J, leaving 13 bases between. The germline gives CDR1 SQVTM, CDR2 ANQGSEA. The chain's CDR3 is CSVADFWGYTF. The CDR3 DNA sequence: TGCAGCGTGGCAGACTTTTGGGGCTACACCTTC.

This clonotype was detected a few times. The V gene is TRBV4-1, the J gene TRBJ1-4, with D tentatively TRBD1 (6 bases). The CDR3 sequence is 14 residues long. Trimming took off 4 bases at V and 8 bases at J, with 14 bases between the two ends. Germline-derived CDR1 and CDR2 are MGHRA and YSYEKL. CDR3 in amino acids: CASSPFQGNEKLFF. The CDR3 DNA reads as TGCGCCAGCAGCCCCTTCCAGGGGAACGAAAAACTGTTTTTT.

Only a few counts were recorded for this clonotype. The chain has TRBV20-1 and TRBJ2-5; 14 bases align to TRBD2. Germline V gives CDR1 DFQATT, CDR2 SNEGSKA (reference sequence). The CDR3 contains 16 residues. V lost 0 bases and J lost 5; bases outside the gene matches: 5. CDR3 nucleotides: TGCAGTGCTAGAGATGCGGGACTAGCGGGAGATGAGACCCAGTACTTC. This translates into CSARDAGLAGDETQYF.

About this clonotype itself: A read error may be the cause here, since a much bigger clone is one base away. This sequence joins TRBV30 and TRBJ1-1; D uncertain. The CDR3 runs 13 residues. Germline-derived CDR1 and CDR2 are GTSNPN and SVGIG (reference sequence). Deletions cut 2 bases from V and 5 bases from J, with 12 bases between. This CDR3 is CAWSFARITEAFF. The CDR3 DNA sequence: TGTGCCTGGAGTTTCGCGAGAATTACTGAAGCTTTCTTT.

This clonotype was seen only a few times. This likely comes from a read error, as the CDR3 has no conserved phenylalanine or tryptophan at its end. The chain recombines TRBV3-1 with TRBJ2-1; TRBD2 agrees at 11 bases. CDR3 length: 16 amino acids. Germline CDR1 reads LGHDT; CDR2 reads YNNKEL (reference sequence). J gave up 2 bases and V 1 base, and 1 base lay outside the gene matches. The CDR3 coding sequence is TGTGCCAGCAGCCAAGGACTAGCGGGGCCCTACAATGAGCAGTTCCTC. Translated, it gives CASSQGLAGPYNEQFL.

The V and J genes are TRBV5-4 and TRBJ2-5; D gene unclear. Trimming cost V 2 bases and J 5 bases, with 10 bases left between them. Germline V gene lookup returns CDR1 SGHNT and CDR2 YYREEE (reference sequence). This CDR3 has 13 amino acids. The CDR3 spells CASSLSAGETQYF. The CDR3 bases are TGTGCCAGCAGCTTAAGCGCCGGTGAGACCCAGTACTTC. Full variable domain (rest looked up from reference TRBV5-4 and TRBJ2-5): ETGVTQSPTHLIKTRGQQVTLRCSSQSGHNTVSWYQQALGQGPQFIFQYYREEENGRGNFPPRFSGLQFPNYSSELNVNALELDDSALYLCASSLSAGETQYFGPGTRLLVL.

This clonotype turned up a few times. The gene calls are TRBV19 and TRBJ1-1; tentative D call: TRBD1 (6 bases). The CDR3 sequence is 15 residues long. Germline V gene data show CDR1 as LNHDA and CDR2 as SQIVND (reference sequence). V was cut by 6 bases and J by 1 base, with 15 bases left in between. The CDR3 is CASSPSWGQNTEAFF. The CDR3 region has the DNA TGTGCCAGTAGCCCCTCGTGGGGACAGAACACTGAAGCTTTCTTT.

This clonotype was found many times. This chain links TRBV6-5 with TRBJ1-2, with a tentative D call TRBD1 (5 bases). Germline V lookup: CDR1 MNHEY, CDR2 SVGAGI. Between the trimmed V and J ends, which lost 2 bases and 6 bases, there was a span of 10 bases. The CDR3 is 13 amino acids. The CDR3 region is CASSYGQGDGYTF. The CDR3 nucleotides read TGTGCCAGCAGTTACGGGCAGGGAGATGGCTACACCTTC.

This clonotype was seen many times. The CDR3 sequence: CASSLGFGEQYF. The DNA for the CDR3 is TGTGCCAGCAGCTTGGGCTTCGGGGAGCAGTACTTC. The chain has TRBV11-3 and TRBJ2-7; D is undetermined. Germline CDR1 reads SGHNT; CDR2 reads YENEEA. The CDR3 contains 12 residues. V lost 3 bases to trimming and J lost 7 bases, with 10 bases between them.